The 25 T cell receptor beta chains below were found in one sample sequenced in a study of T cell responses to AZD1222 COVID-19 vaccine. Repertoires were generated with immunoSEQ multiplex PCR, while TCRdb's copy carries only in-frame clones and drops some. This sample carries about 160,000 clones, roughly 90% of them seen once, and the ten largest clones take 4.3%. This specimen consisted of peripheral blood, obtained 28 days after the second AZD1222 dose. The receptor source for this set is an adult who received the AZD1222 COVID-19 vaccine.

The V call is TRBV30, the J call TRBJ2-3; no firm D call. The CDR3 consists of 15 residues. Between the trimmed V and J ends, which lost 3 bases and 0 bases, there was a span of 13 bases. CDR1 and CDR2 (germline): GTSNPN, SVGIG (reference sequence). The CDR3: CAWSPGITSTDTQYF. The CDR3 DNA sequence: TGTGCCTGGAGCCCGGGCATCACGAGCACAGATACGCAGTATTTT. The full variable domain, with the rest looked up from reference TRBV30 and TRBJ2-3, is SQTIHQWPATLVQPVGSPLSLECTVEGTSNPNLYWYRQAAGRGLQLLFYSVGIGQISSEVPQNLSASRPQDRQFILSSKKLLLSDSGFYLCAWSPGITSTDTQYFGPGTRLTVL.

The chain couples TRBV5-1 to TRBJ2-7; D is unclear. V was trimmed by 0 bases and J by 2 bases, leaving 12 bases between them. The length of the CDR3 is 15 residues. Germline CDR1 is SGHRS and CDR2 is YFSETQ. The chain's CDR3 is CASSLEAEDPYEQYF. The CDR3 bases are TGCGCCAGCAGCTTGGAGGCAGAAGATCCCTACGAGCAGTACTTC.

This clone has just one count. This chain joins TRBV12-5 and TRBJ1-5; a weak D match, TRBD1 (6 bases). The CDR3 has 19 amino acids. V gave up 6 bases and J gave up 2 bases, with 26 bases separating them. Germline CDR1 is LGHNT and CDR2 is FRNRAP. CDR3 in amino acids: CASGFTPGQAMGGNQPQHF. The CDR3 DNA is TGTGCTAGTGGCTTCACCCCGGGACAAGCTATGGGGGGCAATCAGCCCCAGCATTTT.

The rearrangement uses TRBV4-3 and TRBJ2-2; no firm D call. Trimming shortened V by 3 bases and J by 6 bases, and 11 bases separated the two germline ends. The CDR3 extends over 14 amino acids. The germline V gene encodes CDR1 LGHNA and CDR2 YSLEER. DNA of the CDR3: TGCGCCAGCAGCCAGTACGTGTTGGCCGGGGAGCTGTTTTTT. Its translation: CASSQYVLAGELFF.

As for this clone: At one end the junction does not follow the germline gene, possibly because of a read error. CDR3 DNA sequence: TGTGCCAGCAGTTACTCGAACGTTCAGCCGCGGATTTTT. Translation: CASSYSNVQPRIF. The chain links TRBV6-5 to TRBJ1-3; D remains unclear. The CDR3 sequence is 13 residues long. The V gene's germline CDR1 is MNHEY and CDR2 SVGAGI.

The V call is TRBV19, the J call TRBJ2-6; TRBD1 matches at 10 bases. The germline V gene has CDR1 LNHDA and CDR2 SQIVND (reference sequence). The CDR3 loop spans 17 amino acids. Unmatched junction bases numbered 7, after V lost 6 bases and J lost 2 bases. The CDR3 DNA reads as TGTGCCAGTAGGGCCGGGACAGGGGAACCTGGGGCCAACGTCCTGACTTTC. This sequence encodes CASRAGTGEPGANVLTF.

The CDR3 DNA follows: TGTGCCAGCAGCTTCCCCTACACTGAAGCTTTCTTT. This codes for CASSFPYTEAFF. This chain links TRBV7-9 with TRBJ1-1; D call uncertain. CDR3 length: 12 residues. V was pared by 3 bases and J by 3 bases, with 5 bases between. Germline V CDR1 and CDR2: SEHNR, FQNEAQ (reference sequence). The whole variable domain, remainder taken from reference TRBV7-9 and TRBJ1-1, is DTGVSQNPRHKITKRGQNVTFRCDPISEHNRLYWYRQTLGQGPEFLTYFQNEAQLEKSRLLSDRFSAERPKGSFSTLEIQRTEQGDSAMYLCASSFPYTEAFFGQGTRLTVV.

There are a few counts of this clone. V is TRBV27 and J is TRBJ1-1, with 10 positions matching TRBD1. The V and J ends lost 8 bases and 11 bases, in that order; junction bases with no gene match: 8. Per germline, CDR1 MNHEY and CDR2 SMNVEV (reference sequence). The CDR3 spans 12 residues. CDR3 sequence: CASLGGTGVAFF. CDR3 nucleotides: TGTGCCAGCCTTGGAGGGACAGGGGTTGCTTTCTTT.

The chain carries TRBV5-5 and TRBJ1-2; 8 bases match TRBD1. V trimming: 5 bases; J trimming: 0 bases; junction bases outside the gene matches: 6. The germline V gene encodes CDR1 SGHKS and CDR2 YYEKEE (reference sequence). The CDR3 spans 15 residues. CDR3 DNA sequence: TGTGCCAGCAGGCCCCGGACAGGGACTAACTATGGCTACACCTTC. As protein: CASRPRTGTNYGYTF.

J is TRBJ1-5 and V is TRBV5-6; D unclear. CDR1 and CDR2 from the germline V gene are SGHDT and YYEEEE. The CDR3 has 12 amino acids. Between the trimmed V and J ends, which lost 2 bases and 11 bases, there was a span of 11 bases. The CDR3: CASSLQGRSQHF. The CDR3 DNA reads TGTGCCAGCAGCTTACAAGGGAGGTCCCAGCATTTT. The full variable domain, in which reference TRBV5-6 and TRBJ1-5 provide the parts outside the CDR3, is DAGVTQSPTHLIKTRGQQVTLRCSPKSGHDTVSWYQQALGQGPQFIFQYYEEEERQRGNFPDRFSGHQFPNYSSELNVNALLLGDSALYLCASSLQGRSQHFGDGTRLSIL.

This sequence joins TRBV9 and TRBJ2-7; unclear D gene. The CDR3 contains 14 residues. V dropped 0 bases and J dropped 5 bases, with 12 bases sitting between them. Per the germline V gene, CDR1 is SGDLS and CDR2 is YYNGEE. In DNA, the CDR3 is TGTGCCAGCAGCGTAGCTACCCGGTCAGACGAGCAGTACTTC. Translation gives CASSVATRSDEQYF.

The genes are TRBV24-1 and TRBJ1-5; TRBD1 is a possible D gene (5 bases). The CDR3 length is 15 residues. Trimming removed 4 bases at V and 11 bases at J, with 20 bases between. Germline assignment: CDR1 KGHDR and CDR2 SFDVKD. The CDR3 nucleotides are TGTGCCACCAGTGACAGGGCCCCGGGATCTCGGACCCAGCATTTT. This translates into CATSDRAPGSRTQHF.

The chain recombines TRBV5-1 with TRBJ1-1, with 7 positions matching TRBD1. Trimming at V came to 5 bases and at J to 1 base, leaving 8 bases not matched to a gene. Germline-derived CDR1 and CDR2 are SGHRS and YFSETQ. The CDR3 length is 15 residues. This CDR3 is CASRRDGTANTEAFF. In DNA, the CDR3 is TGCGCCAGCAGAAGGGACGGGACAGCGAACACTGAAGCTTTCTTT.

Only a few counts were recorded for this clone. The rearrangement joins TRBV2 to TRBJ1-6, with D possibly matching TRBD1 (6 bases). The CDR3 runs 15 residues. Trimming cost V 3 bases and J 6 bases, with 12 bases left between them. Germline V lookup: CDR1 SNHLY, CDR2 FYNNEI. The CDR3: CASSEILQGNSPLHF. The CDR3 DNA reads TGTGCCAGCAGTGAGATCTTACAGGGTAATTCACCCCTCCACTTT.

J is TRBJ2-5 and V is TRBV12-5, with D perhaps TRBD1 or TRBD2 (5 bases each). The length of the CDR3 is 15 residues. Germline V CDR1 and CDR2: LGHNT, FRNRAP. Trimming cost V 1 base and J 2 bases, with 11 bases left between them. The CDR3: CASGLGRTLQETQYF. The CDR3 nucleotides read TGTGCTAGTGGTTTGGGGAGGACACTGCAAGAGACCCAGTACTTC.

The V gene is TRBV27, the J gene TRBJ2-7, with a tentative D call TRBD2 (6 bases). This CDR3 has 16 amino acids. The germline V and J ends were trimmed by 1 base and 10 bases, with 23 bases remaining between them. CDR1 and CDR2 from the germline V gene are MNHEY and SMNVEV (reference sequence). CDR3 sequence: CASSLYGGNLLAIQYF. The CDR3 coding sequence is TGTGCCAGCAGTTTATACGGCGGGAACCTCCTCGCTATCCAGTACTTC.

CDR3 in amino acids: CASRQPGQQYNEQFF. DNA of the CDR3: TGTGCCAGTAGGCAACCGGGACAGCAATACAATGAGCAGTTCTTC. The chain carries TRBV19 and TRBJ2-1; the match to TRBD1 covers 7 bases. The CDR3 has 15 residues. Germline V gene sequence: CDR1 LNHDA, CDR2 SQIVND (reference sequence). V shed 6 bases and J 4 bases; nucleotides not matched to a gene: 9.

V and J are TRBV29-1 and TRBJ1-1; no clear D. Germline V CDR1 and CDR2: SQVTM, ANQGSEA. Trimming took off 2 bases at V and 7 bases at J, with 11 bases between the two ends. This CDR3 is built from 12 residues. CDR3 in DNA: TGCAGCGTTGAATATTTGGGGAATGAAGCTTTCTTT. Amino acid sequence: CSVEYLGNEAFF.

This rearrangement joins TRBV18 to TRBJ1-2, with D possibly being TRBD1 (6 bases). Germline assignment: CDR1 KGHSH and CDR2 LQKENI. The V end lost 6 bases, the J end lost 4 bases, and 12 bases lay between the germline ends. The CDR3 sequence is 13 residues long. Here the CDR3 DNA reads TGTGCCAGCTCGACAGGAATTCTCTATGGCTACACCTTC. Translated: CASSTGILYGYTF.

This clone has only one observation. The chain recombines TRBV6-5 with TRBJ1-3, with D possibly being TRBD1 (5 bases). CDR3 length equals 14 residues. Germline CDR1 reads MNHEY; CDR2 reads SVGAGI. V lost 6 bases and J 0 bases, leaving 9 bases between the germline ends. CDR3 residues: CASRQARSGNTIYF. DNA for the CDR3: TGTGCCAGCAGACAGGCTCGCTCTGGAAACACCATATATTTT.

The V gene is TRBV2, the J gene TRBJ2-4; 9 positions agree with TRBD1. This CDR3 is built from 13 residues. Germline-derived CDR1 and CDR2 are SNHLY and FYNNEI. J lost 8 bases, V lost 8 bases, and 7 bases had no gene match. As DNA, the CDR3 is TGTGCCAGCTGTCCGGGACAGGGTTACATTCAGTACTTC. Translating it yields CASCPGQGYIQYF.

This clone was counted ten times or more. This sequence joins TRBV29-1 and TRBJ2-1; D unclear. Germline V CDR1 and CDR2: SQVTM, ANQGSEA. The CDR3 is 12 amino acids. Trimming pared 6 bases from V and 3 bases from J, leaving 9 bases between. DNA of the CDR3: TGCAGCGTCGGTTACAGCTACAATGAGCAGTTCTTC. Protein product: CSVGYSYNEQFF.

The CDR3 sequence: CARVPPNTQYF. CDR3 coding DNA: TGTGCCAGGGTTCCCCCGAATACGCAGTATTTT. The rearrangement uses TRBV27 and TRBJ2-3; no firm D call. Per the germline V gene, CDR1 is MNHEY and CDR2 is SMNVEV (reference sequence). The CDR3 extends over 11 amino acids. Deletions cut 9 bases from V and 7 bases from J, with 11 bases between.

This chain uses TRBV18 with TRBJ2-3; tentatively, D is TRBD1 (5 bases). This CDR3 has 16 amino acids. V was trimmed by 4 bases and J by 6 bases, leaving 20 bases between them. From germline, CDR1 is KGHSH and CDR2 LQKENI. DNA for the CDR3: TGTGCCAGCTCACTTCGGCGGTTGGGGCCCGAGGATACGCAGTATTTT. Translation: CASSLRRLGPEDTQYF. The full variable domain, its missing parts supplied by reference TRBV18 and TRBJ2-3, is NAGVMQNPRHLVRRRGQEARLRCSPMKGHSHVYWYRQLPEEGLKFMVYLQKENIIDESGMPKERFSAEFPKEGPSILRIQQVVRGDSAAYFCASSLRRLGPEDTQYFGPGTRLTVL.

The chain joins TRBV30 to TRBJ1-2; a weak D match, TRBD1 (6 bases). CDR1 is GTSNPN and CDR2 is SVGIG in the germline V gene (reference sequence). This CDR3 is 12 amino acids long. The germline V and J ends were trimmed by 5 bases and 4 bases, with 11 bases remaining between them. The CDR3 DNA follows: TGTGCCTGGGACGGACAGCTCTATGGCTACACCTTC. This sequence encodes CAWDGQLYGYTF.